This section outlines one TCR beta chain sequence together with its context. Its target is unknown. As to time point: pre-sensitization, week 0. The sample's treatment: therapeutic diphenylcyclopropenone sensitization with weekly scalp DPC. Unfractionated whole blood yielded total RNA. Unmatched junction bases numbered 6, after V lost 3 bases and J lost 2 bases. CDR3 size: 16 residues. The germline V gene encodes CDR1 GTSNPN and CDR2 SVGIG (reference sequence). The record originates from a study of human T cells and chemical hapten exposure. Broader study findings: Relative to controls, expanded TCRs formed significantly more large CDR3 similarity clusters.

The library labeled individual cDNA molecules by adding unique molecular identifiers to them. TCRdb ran MiXCR on the RACE reads and lists one entry per CDR3 protein. The table shows some 57,000 distinct CDR3 sequences, with 8.5% to 10% occurring only once. Specimen: whole blood, collected in connection with sensitization to the hapten diphenylcyclopropenone (DPC). The sequence was obtained from a woman aged 30 to 39 with alopecia areata. Some clones in this sample may be carry-over from other donors' samples. This chain connects TRBV30 to TRBJ2-3; 12 bases agree with TRBD2. Here the CDR3 DNA reads TGTGCCTGGAGCGAGACTAGCGGGGGTTTCACAGATACGCAGTATTTT. This sequence encodes CAWSETSGGFTDTQYF.